One sample yielded the 31 T cell receptor beta chains listed below, sequenced in a study of T cell clonotyping in hematopoietic cell transplantation. Profiling relied on immunoSEQ multiplex PCR, and the TCRdb table lists in-frame clones only, not all of them. The table has some 8,800 clones, 85% to 90% seen once. The sample was peripheral blood mononuclear cells, taken at the time of graft-versus-host disease after allogeneic stem cell transplant. These receptors were obtained from a male patient between 55 and 70 years old who had an allogeneic stem cell transplant from a related donor, so the T cells may come from the graft donor. Some clones in this sample may be carry-over from other donors' samples.

The chain is built from TRBV6-1 and TRBJ1-2, with TRBD1 as a possible D gene (5 bases). The CDR3 consists of 16 residues. Germline CDR1 and CDR2: MNHNS and SASEGT. V lost 0 bases and J lost 4, with 15 bases in between. The CDR3 here is CASSEAGGVDPYGYTF. In nucleotides, the CDR3 is TGTGCCAGCAGTGAAGCGGGGGGAGTTGACCCCTATGGCTACACCTTC.

The chain uses TRBV6-4 and TRBJ2-1; unclear D gene. In germline, CDR1 is MRHNA, CDR2 SNTAGT. The CDR3 extends over 12 amino acids. Trimming cost V 7 bases and J 15 bases, with 19 bases left between them. The CDR3 DNA follows: TGTGCCAGCATGGTGGTTTTGGCTATTGGGTTCTTC. Amino acids: CASMVVLAIGFF.

The chain joins TRBV6-5 to TRBJ1-1, with TRBD1 matching over 8 bases. V gave up 10 bases and J gave up 5 bases; unmatched junction bases: 9. CDR3 length: 13 residues. Germline V gives CDR1 MNHEY, CDR2 SVGAGI. The CDR3 DNA reads TGTGCCACGAGAACAGGGGGTGGGACTGAAGCTTTCTTT. Translation gives CATRTGGGTEAFF.

The CDR3 DNA is TGTGCCAGCAGCGTCTCAGGGTTCAGCGAGACCCAGTACTTC. Protein product: CASSVSGFSETQYF. The chain is built from TRBV9 and TRBJ2-5; weak D call: TRBD1 (5 bases). Germline values: CDR1 SGDLS, CDR2 YYNGEE. Trimming took 2 bases from V and 5 from J, leaving 13 bases between them. This CDR3 has 14 residues. Looking up the rest from reference TRBV9 and TRBJ2-5 gives the full variable domain: DSGVTQTPKHLITATGQRVTLRCSPRSGDLSVYWYQQSLDQGLQFLIQYYNGEERAKGNILERFSAQQFPDLHSELNLSSLELGDSALYFCASSVSGFSETQYFGPGTRLLVL.

J is TRBJ2-7 and V is TRBV19; D is unresolved. Germline lookup yields CDR1 LNHDA and CDR2 SQIVND (reference sequence). The CDR3 loop spans 13 amino acids. Trimming took off 1 base at V and 7 bases at J, with 11 bases between the two ends. This CDR3 reads CASSIVGSGEQYF. The CDR3 nucleotides read TGTGCCAGTAGTATAGTCGGGTCTGGTGAGCAGTACTTC. Using reference TRBV19 and TRBJ2-7 for the parts outside the CDR3, the full variable domain is DGGITQSPKYLFRKEGQNVTLSCEQNLNHDAMYWYRQDPGQGLRLIYYSQIVNDFQKGDIAEGYSVSREKKESFPLTVTSAQKNPTAFYLCASSIVGSGEQYFGPGTRLTVT.

The gene calls are TRBV19 and TRBJ2-7; possible D gene TRBD1, 6 bases. CDR3 length: 15 amino acids. Germline V CDR1 and CDR2: LNHDA, SQIVND (reference sequence). V was pared by 4 bases and J by 0 bases, with 13 bases between. CDR3 loop: CASSTTGTNSYEQYF. CDR3 DNA: TGTGCCAGTAGTACCACCGGGACAAACTCCTACGAGCAGTACTTC.

V gene TRBV7-2 combines with J gene TRBJ2-1; 8 bases fit TRBD1. V lost 5 bases and J lost 4; bases outside the gene matches: 7. From germline, CDR1 is SGHTA and CDR2 FQGNSA. This CDR3 contains 15 residues. The CDR3 here is CASSATGDGYNEQFF. DNA of the CDR3: TGTGCCAGCAGCGCGACAGGGGACGGGTACAATGAGCAGTTCTTC.

This chain links TRBV6-5 with TRBJ1-1; D unclear. V was clipped by 5 bases and J by 5 bases, with 12 bases between them. CDR3 length: 13 amino acids. CDR1 is MNHEY, CDR2 SVGAGI, per germline. The CDR3 region is CASSVESYTEAFF. The CDR3 bases are TGTGCCAGCAGTGTAGAGAGCTATACTGAAGCTTTCTTT.

This clone showed up just a few times. The CDR3 reads CASSVREGTLGYTF. For the CDR3, the DNA is TGTGCCAGCAGTGTCAGGGAGGGGACCCTTGGCTACACCTTC. This sequence joins TRBV6-1 and TRBJ1-2; a weak D match, TRBD1 (5 bases). Germline V lookup: CDR1 MNHNS, CDR2 SASEGT. The CDR3 loop spans 14 amino acids. Trimming left V 4 bases short and J 7 bases short, with 16 bases between.

The rearrangement uses TRBV4-1 and TRBJ1-5, with D tentatively TRBD1 (6 bases). Germline V gene sequence: CDR1 MGHRA, CDR2 YSYEKL. CDR3 length equals 14 residues. V lost 7 bases, J lost 2 bases, and 12 bases lay in between. The CDR3 here is CASKEGVGNQPQHF. CDR3 DNA sequence: TGCGCCAGCAAGGAGGGGGTCGGCAATCAGCCCCAGCATTTT.

This rearrangement joins TRBV4-3 to TRBJ1-4; perhaps TRBD1 as D (5 bases). CDR1 and CDR2 from the germline V gene are LGHNA and YSLEER. The CDR3 consists of 13 residues. The germline V and J ends were trimmed by 4 bases and 8 bases, with 11 bases remaining between them. CDR3 protein: CASSRDKGEKLFF. The CDR3 nucleotides read TGCGCCAGCAGCCGCGACAAGGGGGAAAAACTGTTTTTT.

The genes are TRBV7-3 and TRBJ2-2, with D hard to call. Germline V CDR1 and CDR2: SGHTA, FQGTGA. V lost 0 bases and J lost 5, with 7 bases in between. This CDR3 comprises 14 residues. CDR3 in amino acids: CASSLTDRTGELFF. The CDR3 DNA is TGTGCCAGCAGCTTAACGGATAGAACCGGGGAGCTGTTTTTT. The full variable domain, its missing parts supplied by reference TRBV7-3 and TRBJ2-2, is GAGVSQTPSNKVTEKGKYVELRCDPISGHTALYWYRQSLGQGPEFLIYFQGTGAADDSGLPNDRFFAVRPEGSVSTLKIQRTERGDSAVYLCASSLTDRTGELFFGEGSRLTVL.

The chain combines TRBV5-8 with TRBJ2-1, with TRBD2 matching over 7 bases. Germline CDR1 is SGHTS and CDR2 is YDEGEE. With 5 bases clipped from V and 4 bases from J, the junction kept 3 bases outside the gene matches. CDR3 length equals 13 residues. CDR3 region: CASRGRGYNEQFF. DNA for the CDR3: TGTGCCAGCAGGGGGCGGGGGTACAATGAGCAGTTCTTC. The full variable domain, with the rest looked up from reference TRBV5-8 and TRBJ2-1, is EAGVTQSPTHLIKTRGQQATLRCSPISGHTSVYWYQQALGLGLQFLLWYDEGEERNRGNFPPRFSGRQFPNYSSELNVNALELEDSALYLCASRGRGYNEQFFGPGTRLTVL.

CDR3 region: CASSSDSASSYNSPLHF. CDR3 nucleotides: TGTGCCAGCAGCTCGGACAGTGCAAGCTCCTATAATTCACCCCTCCACTTT. V usage is TRBV5-4 and J usage is TRBJ1-6; a possible D gene is TRBD1 (6 bases). Per germline, CDR1 SGHNT and CDR2 YYREEE (reference sequence). Trimming took 3 bases from V and 0 from J, leaving 13 bases between them. CDR3 size: 17 residues.

This chain uses TRBV11-3 with TRBJ2-1, with TRBD1 as a possible D gene (6 bases). V lost 7 bases and J 4 bases, leaving 14 bases between the germline ends. Germline CDR1 SGHNT, CDR2 YENEEA. The CDR3 spans 14 residues. The CDR3 DNA sequence: TGTGCCAGCACCTTCCGGGACACTTACAATGAGCAGTTCTTC. It specifies CASTFRDTYNEQFF.

This clone was seen only once. The rearrangement joins TRBV29-1 to TRBJ1-2; TRBD1 agrees at 10 bases. The J segment lost 4 bases and the V segment lost 7 bases, leaving 6 bases of the junction unmatched. The CDR3 has 13 residues. Per the germline V gene, CDR1 is SQVTM and CDR2 is ANQGSEA. In DNA, the CDR3 is TGCAGCGGCTCGACAGGGGGCAGCTATGGCTACACCTTC. Protein sequence: CSGSTGGSYGYTF.

J is TRBJ1-5 and V is TRBV5-8, with D perhaps TRBD1 (5 bases). V was pared by 4 bases and J by 0 bases, with 14 bases between. Germline CDR1 is SGHTS and CDR2 is YDEGEE. The CDR3 runs to 16 residues. CDR3 loop: CASSTGWGNSNQPQHF. DNA of the CDR3: TGTGCCAGCAGCACAGGTTGGGGTAATAGCAATCAGCCCCAGCATTTT.

The V call is TRBV7-2, the J call TRBJ2-3; possibly TRBD1 or TRBD2 for D (6 bases each). The ends were cut back, 3 bases at V and 5 bases at J, with 12 bases in the middle. Germline assignment: CDR1 SGHTA and CDR2 FQGNSA. The CDR3 spans 14 residues. The CDR3 DNA reads as TGTGCCAGCAGCTTGTGGGGGCGGGGAGATACGCAGTATTTT. It encodes CASSLWGRGDTQYF. Complete variable domain (other parts from reference TRBV7-2 and TRBJ2-3): GAGVSQSPSNKVTEKGKDVELRCDPISGHTALYWYRQSLGQGLEFLIYFQGNSAPDKSGLPSDRFSAERTGGSVSTLTIQRTQQEDSAVYLCASSLWGRGDTQYFGPGTRLTVL.

The chain links TRBV28 to TRBJ1-5; D is unresolved. The CDR3 is 14 residues long. Trimming shortened V by 2 bases and J by 6 bases, and 11 bases separated the two germline ends. CDR1 is MDHEN, CDR2 SYDVKM, per germline. CDR3 amino acids: CASSLRQRVQPQHF. CDR3 nucleotides: TGTGCCAGCAGTTTAAGGCAGAGAGTTCAGCCCCAGCATTTT.

This clone was observed a single time. The chain carries TRBV2 and TRBJ2-2, with 9 nucleotides matching TRBD1. The CDR3 runs 17 residues. Unmatched junction bases numbered 11, after V lost 8 bases and J lost 1 base. Looked up from germline, CDR1 is SNHLY and CDR2 is FYNNEI. The CDR3 reads CASSGVHRGQNTGELFF. The DNA of the CDR3 is TGTGCCAGCTCGGGGGTTCACAGGGGGCAGAACACCGGGGAGCTGTTTTTT.

The chain joins TRBV5-1 to TRBJ2-3; tentatively, D is TRBD2 (6 bases). Looked up from germline, CDR1 is SGHRS and CDR2 is YFSETQ. This CDR3 contains 13 residues. The ends were cut back, 4 bases at V and 5 bases at J, with 11 bases in the middle. As DNA, the CDR3 is TGCGCCAGCAGCCCGGTCGGGGGAGATACGCAGTATTTT. Residues: CASSPVGGDTQYF.

The chain couples TRBV14 to TRBJ1-4; possible D gene TRBD1, 5 bases. The CDR3 sequence is 15 residues long. Between the trimmed V and J ends, which lost 2 bases and 7 bases, there was a span of 14 bases. Per the germline V gene, CDR1 is SGHDN and CDR2 is FVKESK. The CDR3 sequence is CASSQFPTGGEKLFF. CDR3 in DNA: TGTGCCAGCAGCCAATTCCCAACGGGGGGTGAAAAACTGTTTTTT.

The chain links TRBV29-1 to TRBJ1-1; D is unresolved. Trimming cost V 6 bases and J 2 bases, with 10 bases left between them. The V gene's germline CDR1 is SQVTM and CDR2 ANQGSEA. CDR3 size: 12 residues. DNA for the CDR3: TGCAGCGTAAAACATGGAAACACTGAAGCTTTCTTT. Its translation: CSVKHGNTEAFF.

This clone came up once. The rearrangement joins TRBV19 to TRBJ1-2, with D possibly matching TRBD1 (5 bases). This CDR3 comprises 13 residues. Germline V gene sequence: CDR1 LNHDA, CDR2 SQIVND (reference sequence). Trimming pared 7 bases from V and 6 bases from J, leaving 15 bases between. CDR3 sequence reads: CASNLEGNNGYTF. The CDR3 DNA follows: TGTGCCAGTAACCTGGAGGGGAATAATGGCTACACCTTC.

The chain couples TRBV11-2 to TRBJ1-1, with no clear D. There are 13 residues in the CDR3. V was pared by 6 bases and J by 0 bases, with 8 bases between. Per the germline V gene, CDR1 is SGHAT and CDR2 is FQNNGV. The CDR3 coding sequence is TGTGCCAGCAGTCAACGGATGAACACTGAAGCTTTCTTT. The encoded protein is CASSQRMNTEAFF.

The chain is built from TRBV5-1 and TRBJ1-2; D ambiguous. The CDR3 is 18 residues long. Germline-derived CDR1 and CDR2 are SGHRS and YFSETQ. The germline V and J ends were trimmed by 0 bases and 0 bases, with 18 bases remaining between them. CDR3 sequence (DNA): TGCGCCAGCAGCTTGGGGCCCCTAGGGCGGACGACTAACTATGGCTACACCTTC. As protein: CASSLGPLGRTTNYGYTF.

The chain links TRBV18 to TRBJ1-4, with TRBD1 matching 7 bases. V gave up 6 bases and J gave up 4 bases; unmatched junction bases: 8. Germline CDR1 is KGHSH and CDR2 is LQKENI. This CDR3 has 15 amino acids. The CDR3 DNA follows: TGTGCCAGCTCTTTCGACAGGGCGAATAATGAAAAACTGTTTTTT. It codes for CASSFDRANNEKLFF. Drawing the rest from reference TRBV18 and TRBJ1-4, the complete variable domain is NAGVMQNPRHLVRRRGQEARLRCSPMKGHSHVYWYRQLPEEGLKFMVYLQKENIIDESGMPKERFSAEFPKEGPSILRIQQVVRGDSAAYFCASSFDRANNEKLFFGSGTQLSVL.

This clone was counted a single time. This chain's CDR3 is CASGGALLSEQYF. The CDR3 DNA is TGTGCCAGCGGGGGGGCCTTATTATCCGAGCAGTACTTC. The chain combines TRBV7-2 with TRBJ2-7, with D perhaps TRBD2 (7 bases). The CDR3 has 13 amino acids. V lost 8 bases, J lost 6 bases, and 17 bases lay in between. CDR1 is SGHTA, CDR2 FQGNSA, per germline.

The chain carries TRBV28 and TRBJ2-3; 9 nucleotides agree with TRBD2. Germline V lookup: CDR1 MDHEN, CDR2 SYDVKM. The CDR3 loop spans 16 amino acids. V trimming: 3 bases; J trimming: 8 bases; junction bases outside the gene matches: 12. The CDR3 DNA is TGTGCCAGCAGTTTTAGGCCTAGCGGGGCCCAGGGTACGCAGTATTTT. Amino acids: CASSFRPSGAQGTQYF.

This clone was observed a single time. The chain is built from TRBV2 and TRBJ2-5; D is possibly TRBD2 (6 bases). Germline V gives CDR1 SNHLY, CDR2 FYNNEI. The CDR3 is made up of 12 amino acids. The V end was cut by 2 bases, the J end by 10 bases, with 11 bases between. The CDR3 here is CASSELPRDQYF. CDR3 nucleotide sequence: TGTGCCAGCAGTGAACTCCCGCGGGACCAGTACTTC.

The V gene is TRBV19, the J gene TRBJ1-2; 11 nucleotides agree with TRBD1. V dropped 5 bases and J dropped 1; count of bases not matched to a gene: 6. CDR1 and CDR2 from the germline V gene are LNHDA and SQIVND (reference sequence). The CDR3 totals 16 residues. CDR3 sequence reads: CASSPGQGENNYGYTF. DNA of the CDR3: TGTGCCAGTAGTCCGGGACAGGGGGAGAATAACTATGGCTACACCTTC.